This TCR beta chain was obtained from a study of blood T cells in healthy people across ages. Study context: The capture of about one barcoded beta molecule per two T cells was achieved by template switching.

Using a J-beta primer mix together with a sample-barcoded 5' primer, a second PCR was run for 7 to 11 cycles. Each CDR3 protein gets one entry after TCRdb re-called the 5' RACE reads with MiXCR. The table has some 1.5 million distinct CDR3 sequences, roughly 27% seen once. Study outcomes and limitations: Higher diversity and more naive CD4+ cells were features of long-lived donors, compared to aged donors.

With regard to this clonotype: Its specificity is not known.

The CDR3 contains 15 residues. The junction had 9 bases not matched to a gene; V was cut back by 4 bases and J by 2 bases. Germline V gives CDR1 SGHRS, CDR2 YFSETQ. Samples had at least 7 million PBMCs isolated from them. The origin of this receptor is a young woman in good health. The sequenced material came from blood. V and J are TRBV5-1 and TRBJ2-7; 7 bases are shared with TRBD2. CDR3 DNA sequence: TGCGCCAGCAGCGATGGTAGCGGGTTGACCTACGAGCAGTACTTC. Its protein product is CASSDGSGLTYEQYF. The complete variable domain, with remaining parts taken from reference TRBV5-1 and TRBJ2-7, reads KAGVTQTPRYLIKTRGQQVTLSCSPISGHRSVSWYQQTPGQGLQFLFEYFSETQRNKGNFPGRFSGRQFSNSRSEMNVSTLELGDSALYLCASSDGSGLTYEQYFGPGTRLTVT.